This TCR beta chain was recovered during a study of cytomegalovirus exposure and HLA in healthy donors. Study outcomes and limitations: Productive status was seen about 90% or about 30% of the time for most TCR beta V segments in an earlier analysis. TCR beta sequences reportedly predicted most subjects' HLA-A and HLA-B alleles accurately.

The PCR was carried out with 60 Vbeta primers and 13 Jbeta primers. This table comes from immunoSEQ multiplex PCR, and its TCRdb copy is limited to in-frame clones, with some not included. The table records about 180,000 clones, around three quarters of them present only once. The length of the CDR3 is 14 residues. Trimming left V 8 bases short and J 4 bases short, with 14 bases between. Germline-derived CDR1 and CDR2 are SGHTA and FQGNSA. For this clone: Its specificity is not known.

The TCR sequence derives from a woman under 40 in good health and CMV-seronegative. The sample was PBMCs. The gene calls are TRBV7-2 and TRBJ2-2; TRBD1 is a possible D gene (5 bases). CDR3 DNA: TGTGCCAGCGCAACTTTAGGGGCCACCGGGGAGCTGTTTTTT. Residues: CASATLGATGELFF.